This T cell receptor (beta chain) was profiled in a study of graft-versus-host responses after intestinal transplantation. About the research overall: Multivisceral, liver-intestinal, or isolated intestinal grafts went to recipients. Among the recipients, all got anti-thymocyte globulin induction and then tacrolimus and steroids for approximately 3 years. Notes on the study in general: Allografts from individuals with graft-donor T cell macrochimerism displayed high graft-versus-host to host-versus-graft clonal ratios. GvH clones were found in recipient marrow; some appeared first in ileum or blood.

Germline V gene data show CDR1 as MDHEN and CDR2 as SYDVKM. This CDR3 has 16 amino acids. V dropped 7 bases and J dropped 0 bases, with 15 bases sitting between them. Profiled with immunoSEQ multiplex PCR; TCRdb holds only in-frame clones, not every one. The table includes 90,000 to 120,000 clones, over 80% detected once. Concerning this clone itself: Its antigen is as yet unknown.

The sample here was unstimulated CD4+ T cells sorted from spleen or lymph node cells, taken before transplant. The J gene is TRBJ2-2, the V gene TRBV28; D might be TRBD1 or TRBD2, each matching 5 bases. This receptor was identified in a human donor who was the organ donor for an intestinal transplant. DNA for the CDR3: TGTGCCAGCACCGATAGGGGACGGCCGAACACCGGGGAGCTGTTTTTT. It yields the protein CASTDRGRPNTGELFF.